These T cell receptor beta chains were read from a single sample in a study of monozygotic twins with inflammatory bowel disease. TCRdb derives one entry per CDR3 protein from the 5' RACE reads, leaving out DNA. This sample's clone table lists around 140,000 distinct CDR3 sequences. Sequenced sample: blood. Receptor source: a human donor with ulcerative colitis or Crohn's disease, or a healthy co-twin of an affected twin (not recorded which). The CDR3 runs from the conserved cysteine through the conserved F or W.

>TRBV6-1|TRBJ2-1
CASSPGTGSNNEQFF
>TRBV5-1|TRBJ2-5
CASSLGQGSLQETQYF
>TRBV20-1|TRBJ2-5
CSARDASGGQETQYF
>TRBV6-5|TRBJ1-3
CASSYGQGRIYF
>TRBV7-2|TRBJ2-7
CASSPGRGAYEQYF
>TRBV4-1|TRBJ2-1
CASSQVPGQTYNEQFF
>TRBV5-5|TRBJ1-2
CASSFGRAYNYGYTF
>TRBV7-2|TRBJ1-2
CASSPLRVSYGYTF
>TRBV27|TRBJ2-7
CASSWLSSSEQYF
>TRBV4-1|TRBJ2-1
CASSREGAYNEQFF
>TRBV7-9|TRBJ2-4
CASSPQKNIQYF
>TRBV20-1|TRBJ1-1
CSAALGWGGEAFF
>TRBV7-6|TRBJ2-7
CASSPGQGMYF
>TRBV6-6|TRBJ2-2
CASSYAGYTGELFF
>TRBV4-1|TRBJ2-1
CASSQTTTSGGQGEQFF
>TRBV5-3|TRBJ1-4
CARSEGTGGSCEKLFF
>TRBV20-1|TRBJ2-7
CSASSPLRGYEQYF
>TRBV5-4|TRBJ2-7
CASSLSDWTGDYEQYF
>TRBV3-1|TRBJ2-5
CASSHRTSGEETQYF
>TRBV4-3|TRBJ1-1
CASSQGLSMNTEAFF
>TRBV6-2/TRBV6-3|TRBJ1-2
CASSPWRGYGYTF
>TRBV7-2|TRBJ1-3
CASSPAFHRADLYF
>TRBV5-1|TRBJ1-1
CASSRTGGNTEAFF
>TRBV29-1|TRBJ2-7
CSVDLAGGSHEQYF
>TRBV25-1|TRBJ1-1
CASSAFSGNTEAFF
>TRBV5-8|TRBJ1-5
CASSLSYNQPQHF
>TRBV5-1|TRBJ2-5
CASSVTGEETQYF
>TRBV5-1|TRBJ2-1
CASSGVRDVYNEQFF
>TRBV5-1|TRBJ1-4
CASSRDSAMNEKLFF
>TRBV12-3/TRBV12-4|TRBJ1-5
CASSLRQDSNQPQHF
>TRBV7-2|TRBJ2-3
CASSLVRGDTQYF
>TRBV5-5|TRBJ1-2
CASSFQNYGYTF
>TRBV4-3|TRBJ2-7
CASSQIADSGGTYEQYF
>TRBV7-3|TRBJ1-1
CASSLLTATEAFF
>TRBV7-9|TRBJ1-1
CATNGIVLNTEAFF
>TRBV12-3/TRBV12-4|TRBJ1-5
CASSVNSRGIQPQHF
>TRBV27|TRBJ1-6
CASRGRGNNSPLHF
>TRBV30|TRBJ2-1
CAWSDKKLPNIFAGVNNEQFF
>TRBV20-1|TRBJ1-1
CSARQQGQGTEAFF
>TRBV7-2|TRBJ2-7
CASSLRSTGTEYEQYF
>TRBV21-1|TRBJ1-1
CASSKKGRGAVNTEAFF
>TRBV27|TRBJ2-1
CASSTPAGTSGGAYNEQFF
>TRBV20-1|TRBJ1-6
CSATDRVGSSYNSPLHF
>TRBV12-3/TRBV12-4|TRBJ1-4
CASTGGLEKLFF
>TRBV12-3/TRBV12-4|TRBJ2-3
CASTQFGRQERPDTQYF
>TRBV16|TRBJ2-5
CASSQSVQETQYF
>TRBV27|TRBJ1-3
CASSSGPRHPISGNTIYF
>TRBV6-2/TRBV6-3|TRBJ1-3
CASSYGRNSGNTIYF
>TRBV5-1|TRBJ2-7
CASSLAGQGPYEQYF
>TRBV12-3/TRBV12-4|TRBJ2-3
CASSFRGGGPTDTQYF
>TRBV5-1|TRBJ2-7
CASSLGTFYEQYF
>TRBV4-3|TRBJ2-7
CASSQDVVGQGESRPYEQYF
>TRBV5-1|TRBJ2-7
CASSLGTLIYSSYEQYF
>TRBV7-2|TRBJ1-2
CASSLQGTSGYTF
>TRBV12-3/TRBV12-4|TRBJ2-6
CASRTGPTSGANVLTF
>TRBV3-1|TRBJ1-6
CASTRGKNSPLHF
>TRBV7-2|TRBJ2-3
CASSLVRLGIDDTQYF
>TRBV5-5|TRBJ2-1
CASSLAGDQYNEQFF
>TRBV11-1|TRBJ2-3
CASSLAVGVWGTDTQYF
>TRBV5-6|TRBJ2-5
CASSARQGLQETQYF